This T cell receptor beta chain is drawn from a study of control samples from healthy donors and cancer patients. Repertoires were generated with immunoSEQ multiplex PCR, while TCRdb's copy carries only in-frame clones and drops some. The sample holds about 190,000 clones, around 90% seen once. Germline CDR1 reads MNHEY; CDR2 reads SMNVEV (reference sequence). This CDR3 has 13 amino acids. V shed 2 bases and J shed 6 bases, with 8 bases lying between them. The sequence came from a young man in good health. This chain connects TRBV27 to TRBJ1-5, with D maybe TRBD1 (6 bases). The material sequenced was blood. The CDR3 reads CASSLNRVQPQHF. The CDR3 DNA reads as TGTGCCAGCAGTTTAAACAGGGTTCAGCCCCAGCATTTT.